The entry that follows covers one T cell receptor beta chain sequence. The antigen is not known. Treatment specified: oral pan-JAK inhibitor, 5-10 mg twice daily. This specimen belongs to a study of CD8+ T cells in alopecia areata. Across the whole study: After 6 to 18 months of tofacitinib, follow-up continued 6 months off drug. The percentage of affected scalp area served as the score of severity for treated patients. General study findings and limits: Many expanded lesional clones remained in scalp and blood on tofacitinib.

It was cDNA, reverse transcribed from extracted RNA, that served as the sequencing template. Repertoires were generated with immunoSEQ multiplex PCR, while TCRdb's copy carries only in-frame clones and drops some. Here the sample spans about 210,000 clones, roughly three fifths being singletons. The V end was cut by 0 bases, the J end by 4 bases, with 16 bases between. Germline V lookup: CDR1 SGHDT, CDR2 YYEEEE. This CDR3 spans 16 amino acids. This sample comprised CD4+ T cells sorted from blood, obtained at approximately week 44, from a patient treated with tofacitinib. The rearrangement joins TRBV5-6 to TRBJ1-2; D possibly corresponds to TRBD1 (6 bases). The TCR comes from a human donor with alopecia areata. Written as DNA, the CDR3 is TGTGCCAGCAGCTTGGGGGTGCAGGGGAACCTCTATGGCTACACCTTC. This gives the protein CASSLGVQGNLYGYTF.